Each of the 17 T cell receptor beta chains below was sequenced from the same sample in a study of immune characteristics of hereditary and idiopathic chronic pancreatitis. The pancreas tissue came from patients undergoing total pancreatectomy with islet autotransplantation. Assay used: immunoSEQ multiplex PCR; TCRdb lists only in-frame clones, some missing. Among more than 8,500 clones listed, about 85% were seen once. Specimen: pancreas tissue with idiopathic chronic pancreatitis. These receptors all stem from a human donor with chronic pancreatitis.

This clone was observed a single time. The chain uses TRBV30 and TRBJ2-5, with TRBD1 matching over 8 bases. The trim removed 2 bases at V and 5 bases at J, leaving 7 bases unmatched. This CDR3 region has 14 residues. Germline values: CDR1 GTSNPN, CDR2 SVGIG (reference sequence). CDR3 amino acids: CAWSTYRQGETQYF. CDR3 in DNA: TGTGCCTGGAGTACATATAGACAGGGGGAGACCCAGTACTTC.

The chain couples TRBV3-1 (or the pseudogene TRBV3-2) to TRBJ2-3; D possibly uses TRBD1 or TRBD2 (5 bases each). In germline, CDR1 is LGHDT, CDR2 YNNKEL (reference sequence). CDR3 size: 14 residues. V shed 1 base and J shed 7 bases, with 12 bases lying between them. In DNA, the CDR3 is TGTGCCAGCAGCCAAGCTCAGACGGGGCATACGCAGTATTTT. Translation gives CASSQAQTGHTQYF.

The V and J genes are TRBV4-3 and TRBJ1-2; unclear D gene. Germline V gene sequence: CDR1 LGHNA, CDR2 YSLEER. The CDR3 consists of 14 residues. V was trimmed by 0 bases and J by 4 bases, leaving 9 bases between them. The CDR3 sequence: CASSQDGTVYGYTF. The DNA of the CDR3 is TGCGCCAGCAGCCAAGATGGAACAGTCTATGGCTACACCTTC.

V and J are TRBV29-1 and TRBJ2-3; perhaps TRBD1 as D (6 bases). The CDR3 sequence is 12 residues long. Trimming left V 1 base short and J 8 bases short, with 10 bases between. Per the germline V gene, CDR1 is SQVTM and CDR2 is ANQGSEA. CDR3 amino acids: CSVEGTVSTQYF. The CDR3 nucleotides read TGCAGCGTTGAAGGGACAGTCTCTACGCAGTATTTT.

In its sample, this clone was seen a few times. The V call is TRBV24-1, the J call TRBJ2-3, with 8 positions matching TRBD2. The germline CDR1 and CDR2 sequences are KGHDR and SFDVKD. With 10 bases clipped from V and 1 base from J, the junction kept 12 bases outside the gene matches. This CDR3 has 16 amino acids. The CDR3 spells CATSGLAGGRTDTQYF. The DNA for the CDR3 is TGTGCCACGTCCGGACTGGCGGGGGGACGCACAGATACGCAGTATTTT.

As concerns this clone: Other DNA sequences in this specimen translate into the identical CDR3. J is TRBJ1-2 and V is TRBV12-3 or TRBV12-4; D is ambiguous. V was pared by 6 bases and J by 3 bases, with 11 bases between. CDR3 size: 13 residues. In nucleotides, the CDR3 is TGTGCCAGCAGCTCAAGAGACGACTATGGCTACACCTTC. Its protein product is CASSSRDDYGYTF.

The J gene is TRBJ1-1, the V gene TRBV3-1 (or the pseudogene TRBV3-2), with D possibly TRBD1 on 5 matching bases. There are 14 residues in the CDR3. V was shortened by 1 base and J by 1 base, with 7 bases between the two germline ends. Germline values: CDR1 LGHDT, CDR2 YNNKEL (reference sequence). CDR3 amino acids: CASSQGGENTEAFF. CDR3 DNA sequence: TGTGCCAGCAGCCAAGGGGGGGAGAACACTGAAGCTTTCTTT.

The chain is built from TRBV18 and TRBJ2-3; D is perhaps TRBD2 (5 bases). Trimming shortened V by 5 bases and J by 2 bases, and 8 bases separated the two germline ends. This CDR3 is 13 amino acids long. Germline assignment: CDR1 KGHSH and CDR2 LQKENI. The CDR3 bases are TGTGCCAGCTCATCCGGGGACACAGATACGCAGTATTTT. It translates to CASSSGDTDTQYF.

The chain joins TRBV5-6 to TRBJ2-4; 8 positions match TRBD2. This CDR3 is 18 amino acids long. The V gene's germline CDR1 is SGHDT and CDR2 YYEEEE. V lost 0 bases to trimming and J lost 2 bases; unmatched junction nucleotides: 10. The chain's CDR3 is CASSLGSGGLSSKNIQYF. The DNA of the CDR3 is TGTGCCAGCAGCTTGGGCAGCGGGGGACTATCGTCCAAAAACATTCAGTACTTC.

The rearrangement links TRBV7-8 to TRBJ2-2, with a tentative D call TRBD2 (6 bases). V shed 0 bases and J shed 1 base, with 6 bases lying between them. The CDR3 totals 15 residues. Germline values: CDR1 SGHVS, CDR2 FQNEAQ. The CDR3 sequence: CASSLAGGNTGELFF. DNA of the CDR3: TGTGCCAGCAGCTTAGCGGGGGGGAACACCGGGGAGCTGTTTTTT. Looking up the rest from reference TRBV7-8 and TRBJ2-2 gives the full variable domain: GAGVSQSPRYKVAKRGQDVALRCDPISGHVSLFWYQQALGQGPEFLTYFQNEAQLDKSGLPSDRFFAERPEGSVSTLKIQRTQQEDSAVYLCASSLAGGNTGELFFGEGSRLTVL.

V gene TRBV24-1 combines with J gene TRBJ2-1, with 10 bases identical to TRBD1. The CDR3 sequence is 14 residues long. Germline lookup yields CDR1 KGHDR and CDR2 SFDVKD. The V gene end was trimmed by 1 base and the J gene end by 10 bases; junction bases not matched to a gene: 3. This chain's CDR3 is CATSDLGQGGEQFF. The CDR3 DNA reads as TGTGCCACCAGTGATTTAGGACAGGGGGGCGAGCAGTTCTTC.

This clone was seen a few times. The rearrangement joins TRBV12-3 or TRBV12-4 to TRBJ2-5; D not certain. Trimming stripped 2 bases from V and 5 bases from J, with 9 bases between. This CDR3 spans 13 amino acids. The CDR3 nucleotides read TGTGCCAGCAGTTTAAACAGTGGGGAGACCCAGTACTTC. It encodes CASSLNSGETQYF.

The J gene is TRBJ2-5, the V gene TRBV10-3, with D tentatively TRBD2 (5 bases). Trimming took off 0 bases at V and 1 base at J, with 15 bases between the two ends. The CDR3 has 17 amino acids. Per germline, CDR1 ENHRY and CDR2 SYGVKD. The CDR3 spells CAISESRAGFGQETQYF. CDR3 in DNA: TGTGCCATCAGTGAGTCGAGGGCGGGCTTCGGCCAAGAGACCCAGTACTTC.

In DNA, the CDR3 is TGCAGTGCCAGTCAGTTGGGGGATGGAGCTTTCTTT. It translates to CSASQLGDGAFF. The gene calls are TRBV20-1 and TRBJ1-1, with D possibly being TRBD1 (5 bases). CDR1 and CDR2 from the germline V gene are DFQATT and SNEGSKA (reference sequence). V dropped 6 bases and J dropped 10 bases, with 18 bases sitting between them. The CDR3 extends over 12 amino acids.

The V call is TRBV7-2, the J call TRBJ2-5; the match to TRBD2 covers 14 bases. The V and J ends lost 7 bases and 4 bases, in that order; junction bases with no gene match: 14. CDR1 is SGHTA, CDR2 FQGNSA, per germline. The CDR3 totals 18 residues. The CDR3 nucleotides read TGTGCCAGCAACCGCCTGGGACTAGCGGGGGCCCGGATAGAGACCCAGTACTTC. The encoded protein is CASNRLGLAGARIETQYF.

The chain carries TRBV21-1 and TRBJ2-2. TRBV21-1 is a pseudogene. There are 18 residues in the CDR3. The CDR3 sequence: CASSKGALGPTYPGELFF. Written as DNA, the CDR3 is TGTGCCAGCAGCAAAGGGGCCCTCGGACCCACTTATCCCGGGGAGCTGTTTTTT.

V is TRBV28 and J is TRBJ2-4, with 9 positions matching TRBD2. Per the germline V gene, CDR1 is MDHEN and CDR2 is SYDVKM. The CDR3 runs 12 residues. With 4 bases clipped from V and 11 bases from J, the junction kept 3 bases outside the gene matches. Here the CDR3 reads CASSWRGGFQYF. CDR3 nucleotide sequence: TGTGCCAGCAGTTGGCGGGGGGGTTTTCAGTACTTC.